Below are 14 T cell receptor beta chains sequenced from a single sample in a study of T cells in Graves' hyperthyroidism and ophthalmopathy. The CDR3 regions of TCR beta were amplified from RNA transcripts. TCR CDR3 regions were first amplified by RT-PCR with HTBI primers. TCRdb re-derived calls from the multiplex PCR reads in MiXCR, one entry per CDR3 protein. Of a few hundred thousand distinct CDR3 sequences in the sample, under 60% were seen once. The sequencing input was peripheral blood or thyroid tissue (not recorded which). These receptors were collected from a young woman with Graves' hyperthyroidism.

This clonotype was seen a handful of times. V and J are TRBV29-1 and TRBJ1-1; TRBD1 matches at 7 bases. Germline-derived CDR1 and CDR2 are SQVTM and ANQGSEA. This CDR3 contains 12 residues. The V segment lost 5 bases and the J segment 6 bases; nucleotides outside the gene matches: 6. The CDR3: CSVRAGGSEAFF. CDR3 nucleotides: TGCAGCGTTAGGGCAGGGGGATCTGAAGCTTTCTTT. Full variable domain (missing parts from reference TRBV29-1 and TRBJ1-1): SAVISQKPSRDICQRGTSLTIQCQVDSQVTMMFWYRQQPGQSLTLIATANQGSEATYESGFVIDKFPISRPNLTFSTLTVSNMSPEDSSIYLCSVRAGGSEAFFGQGTRLTVV.

Regarding this clonotype: Compared with germline, one end of the junction differs, possibly owing to a read error. V and J are TRBV7-8 and TRBJ2-7, with 10 bases fitting TRBD1. Germline loops: CDR1 SGHVS, CDR2 FQNEAQ. CDR3 size: 16 residues. CDR3: CAGSLEGTGAIDEQYF. The CDR3 nucleotides are TGTGCCGGCAGCTTAGAGGGGACAGGGGCTATCGACGAGCAGTACTTC.

The chain employs TRBV7-7 and TRBJ2-3, with D tentatively TRBD1 (6 bases). Per germline, CDR1 SSHAT and CDR2 FNYEAQ (reference sequence). Between the trimmed V and J ends, which lost 5 bases and 0 bases, there was a span of 12 bases. This CDR3 region has 15 residues. CDR3 sequence: CASSQGTTSTDTQYF. CDR3 nucleotides: TGTGCCAGCAGCCAGGGGACAACTAGCACAGATACGCAGTATTTT.

This clonotype was counted many times. The chain carries TRBV4-1 and TRBJ2-7, with a tentative D call TRBD1 (5 bases). Germline assignment: CDR1 MGHRA and CDR2 YSYEKL. The germline V and J ends were trimmed by 4 bases and 3 bases, with 16 bases remaining between them. The CDR3 runs to 15 residues. Written as DNA, the CDR3 is TGCGCCAGCAGCCCTAATTCACAGGCCAGCTACGAGCAGTACTTC. Protein: CASSPNSQASYEQYF.

The sample holds a few counts of this clonotype. V usage is TRBV4-1 and J usage is TRBJ2-7; D may be TRBD1 (5 bases). Trimming took off 2 bases at V and 3 bases at J, with 14 bases between the two ends. CDR1 and CDR2 (germline): MGHRA, YSYEKL. The CDR3 has 15 residues. The CDR3 DNA reads TGCGCCAGCAGCCAATCCCCAGGGTTAAGCTACGAGCAGTACTTC. Translated: CASSQSPGLSYEQYF.

This clonotype occurred many times. The chain joins TRBV7-6 to TRBJ1-1; 8 nucleotides match TRBD1. Germline loops: CDR1 SGHVS, CDR2 FNYEAQ. The trim removed 5 bases at V and 8 bases at J, leaving 4 bases unmatched. The CDR3 runs to 12 residues. The CDR3 bases are TGTGCCAGCAGCGCTGGGGACAGGGAAGCTTTCTTT. Amino acids: CASSAGDREAFF.

This clonotype was detected many times. This rearrangement joins TRBV2 to TRBJ1-4; D ambiguous. This CDR3 has 13 amino acids. Trimming pared 1 base from V and 8 bases from J, leaving 8 bases between. The germline gives CDR1 SNHLY, CDR2 FYNNEI. The CDR3 here is CASSEESREKLFF. For the CDR3, the DNA is TGTGCCAGCAGTGAAGAAAGTCGGGAAAAACTGTTTTTT.

The chain combines TRBV2 with TRBJ1-2, with 8 bases aligning to TRBD1. V gave up 0 bases and J gave up 8 bases; unmatched junction bases: 5. Germline CDR1 reads SNHLY; CDR2 reads FYNNEI. This CDR3 spans 14 amino acids. CDR3 sequence: CASSEADRGMGYTF. In DNA form, the CDR3 reads TGTGCCAGCAGTGAAGCAGACAGGGGTATGGGCTACACCTTC. Drawing the rest from reference TRBV2 and TRBJ1-2, the complete variable domain is EPEVTQTPSHQVTQMGQEVILRCVPISNHLYFYWYRQILGQKVEFLVSFYNNEISEKSEIFDDQFSVERPDGSNFTLKIRSTKLEDSAMYFCASSEADRGMGYTFGSGTRLTVV.

The chain combines TRBV9 with TRBJ1-6; maybe TRBD1 (5 bases). The CDR3 sequence is 14 residues long. Germline CDR1 is SGDLS and CDR2 is YYNGEE. V gave up 4 bases and J gave up 8 bases, with 13 bases separating them. The CDR3 reads CASSPDWDDSPLHF. CDR3 nucleotides: TGTGCCAGCAGCCCGGACTGGGACGATTCACCCCTCCACTTT.

In its sample, this clonotype was seen many times. CDR3 in DNA: TGTGCCACCAGTGAAAGGGGTATCCCCCGTGGCTACACCTTC. Amino acids: CATSERGIPRGYTF. V is TRBV24-1 and J is TRBJ1-2; the D gene is possibly TRBD1 (5 bases). This CDR3 contains 14 residues. Looked up from germline, CDR1 is KGHDR and CDR2 is SFDVKD. The V and J ends lost 4 bases and 7 bases respectively, with 15 bases between them.

The rearrangement uses TRBV29-1 and TRBJ2-5, with a possible D match to TRBD2 (6 bases). The germline V gene has CDR1 SQVTM and CDR2 ANQGSEA. The CDR3 length is 13 residues. Trimming removed 2 bases at V and 1 base at J, with 8 bases between. This CDR3 reads CSVEPGVQETQYF. For the CDR3, the DNA is TGCAGCGTTGAACCGGGGGTCCAAGAGACCCAGTACTTC.

The V call is TRBV10-2, the J call TRBJ1-5; D not certain. Germline CDR1 and CDR2: WSHSY and SAAADI. V was clipped by 0 bases and J by 2 bases, with 2 bases between them. CDR3 length: 13 amino acids. The CDR3 loop is CASSESRNQPQHF. Written as DNA, the CDR3 is TGCGCCAGCAGTGAGTCACGCAATCAGCCCCAGCATTTT.

The genes are TRBV9 and TRBJ2-7, with TRBD2 identical over 13 bases. Germline-derived CDR1 and CDR2 are SGDLS and YYNGEE. The CDR3 is made up of 16 amino acids. J lost 4 bases, V lost 4 bases, and 8 bases had no gene match. Written as DNA, the CDR3 is TGTGCCAGCAGCTACCCCTCGGGACTAGCGGGGTACGAGCAGTACTTC. This sequence encodes CASSYPSGLAGYEQYF.

This chain uses TRBV30 with TRBJ2-7; tentatively, D is TRBD1 (5 bases). Germline V gives CDR1 GTSNPN, CDR2 SVGIG (reference sequence). V was clipped by 2 bases and J by 3 bases, with 5 bases between them. There are 11 residues in the CDR3. Written as DNA, the CDR3 is TGTGCCTGGAGTAGGGGCTACGAGCAGTACTTC. Translation: CAWSRGYEQYF.